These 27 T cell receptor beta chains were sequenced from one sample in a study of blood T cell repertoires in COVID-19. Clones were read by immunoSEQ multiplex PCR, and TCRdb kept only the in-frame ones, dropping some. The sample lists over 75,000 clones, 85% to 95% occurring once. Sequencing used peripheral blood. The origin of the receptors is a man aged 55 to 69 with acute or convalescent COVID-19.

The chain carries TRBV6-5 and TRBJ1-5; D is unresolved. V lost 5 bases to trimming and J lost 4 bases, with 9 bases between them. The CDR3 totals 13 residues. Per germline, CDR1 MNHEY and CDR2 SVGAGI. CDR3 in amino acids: CASSPGGNQPQHF. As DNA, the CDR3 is TGTGCCAGCAGTCCGGGAGGGAATCAGCCCCAGCATTTT.

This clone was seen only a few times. This chain's CDR3 is CSVKTAYEQYF. The CDR3, as DNA: TGCAGCGTAAAGACAGCATACGAGCAGTACTTC. The chain couples TRBV29-1 to TRBJ2-7; tentatively, D is TRBD1 (5 bases). The CDR3 is 11 residues long. V was pared by 6 bases and J by 4 bases, with 10 bases between. Germline V gives CDR1 SQVTM, CDR2 ANQGSEA.

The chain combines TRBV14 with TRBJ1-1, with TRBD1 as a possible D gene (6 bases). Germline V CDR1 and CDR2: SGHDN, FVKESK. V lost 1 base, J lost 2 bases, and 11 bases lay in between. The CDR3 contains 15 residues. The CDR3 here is CASSQVRGRNTEAFF. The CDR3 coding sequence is TGTGCCAGCAGCCAAGTCAGGGGCCGCAACACTGAAGCTTTCTTT.

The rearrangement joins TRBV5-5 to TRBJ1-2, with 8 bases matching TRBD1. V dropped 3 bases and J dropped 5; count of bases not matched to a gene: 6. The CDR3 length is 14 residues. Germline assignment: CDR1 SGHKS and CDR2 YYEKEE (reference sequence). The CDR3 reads CASSSPGTGYGYTF. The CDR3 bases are TGTGCCAGCAGCTCTCCCGGGACAGGTTATGGCTACACCTTC.

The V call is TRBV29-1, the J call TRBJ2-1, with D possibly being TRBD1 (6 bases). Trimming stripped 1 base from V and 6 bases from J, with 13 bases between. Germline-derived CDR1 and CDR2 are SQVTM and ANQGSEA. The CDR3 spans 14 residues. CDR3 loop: CSVEVTPRGNEQFF. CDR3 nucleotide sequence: TGCAGCGTTGAAGTGACACCCAGGGGCAATGAGCAGTTCTTC.

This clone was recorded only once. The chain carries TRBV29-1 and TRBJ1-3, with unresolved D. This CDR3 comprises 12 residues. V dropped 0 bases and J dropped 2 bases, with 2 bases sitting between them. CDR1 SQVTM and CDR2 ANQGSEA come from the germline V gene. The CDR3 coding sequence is TGCAGCGTTGAAGACGCTGGAAACACCATATATTTT. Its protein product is CSVEDAGNTIYF. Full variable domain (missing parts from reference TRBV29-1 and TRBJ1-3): SAVISQKPSRDICQRGTSLTIQCQVDSQVTMMFWYRQQPGQSLTLIATANQGSEATYESGFVIDKFPISRPNLTFSTLTVSNMSPEDSSIYLCSVEDAGNTIYFGEGSWLTVV.

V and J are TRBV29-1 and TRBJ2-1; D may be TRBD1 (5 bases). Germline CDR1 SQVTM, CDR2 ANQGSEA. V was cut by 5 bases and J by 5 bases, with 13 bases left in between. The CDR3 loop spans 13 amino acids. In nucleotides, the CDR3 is TGCAGCGTTCAGGGTCCGAGCAACAATGAGCAGTTCTTC. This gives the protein CSVQGPSNNEQFF.

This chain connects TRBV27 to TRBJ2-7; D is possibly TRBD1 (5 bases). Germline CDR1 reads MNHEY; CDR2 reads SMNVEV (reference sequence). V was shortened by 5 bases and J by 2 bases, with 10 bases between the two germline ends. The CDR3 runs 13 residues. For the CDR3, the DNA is TGTGCCAGCAGTCTTCAGGGCCCCTACGAGCAGTACTTC. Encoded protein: CASSLQGPYEQYF.

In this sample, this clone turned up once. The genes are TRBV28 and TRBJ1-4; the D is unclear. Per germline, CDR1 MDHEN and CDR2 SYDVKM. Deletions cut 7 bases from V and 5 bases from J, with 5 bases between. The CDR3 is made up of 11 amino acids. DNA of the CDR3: TGTGCCAGCACCGCGAATGAAAAACTGTTTTTT. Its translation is CASTANEKLFF.

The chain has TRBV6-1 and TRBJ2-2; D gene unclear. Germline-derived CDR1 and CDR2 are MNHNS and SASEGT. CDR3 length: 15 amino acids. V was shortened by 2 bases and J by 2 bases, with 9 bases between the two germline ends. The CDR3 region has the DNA TGTGCCAGCAGTGAATCCCGCGGCAACACCGGGGAGCTGTTTTTT. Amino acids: CASSESRGNTGELFF.

CDR3 in amino acids: CSASSLLYNEQFF. The CDR3 DNA sequence: TGCAGTGCTAGTTCCTTACTGTACAATGAGCAGTTCTTC. The rearrangement uses TRBV20-1 and TRBJ2-1; no clear D gene. The CDR3 consists of 13 residues. Germline loops: CDR1 DFQATT, CDR2 SNEGSKA (reference sequence). Trimming took off 3 bases at V and 4 bases at J, with 10 bases between the two ends.

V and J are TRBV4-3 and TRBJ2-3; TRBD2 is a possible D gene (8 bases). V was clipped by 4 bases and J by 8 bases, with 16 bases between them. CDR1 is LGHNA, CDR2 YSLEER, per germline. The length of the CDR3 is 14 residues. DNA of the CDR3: TGCGCCAGCAGCCTTAGCGGGGAGGGGGCTACGCAGTATTTT. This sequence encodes CASSLSGEGATQYF.

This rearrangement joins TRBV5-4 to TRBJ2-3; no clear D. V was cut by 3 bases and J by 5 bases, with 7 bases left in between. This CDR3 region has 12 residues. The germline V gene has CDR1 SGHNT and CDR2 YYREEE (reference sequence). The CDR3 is CASSSSGDTQYF. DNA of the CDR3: TGTGCCAGCAGCTCGTCGGGAGATACGCAGTATTTT.

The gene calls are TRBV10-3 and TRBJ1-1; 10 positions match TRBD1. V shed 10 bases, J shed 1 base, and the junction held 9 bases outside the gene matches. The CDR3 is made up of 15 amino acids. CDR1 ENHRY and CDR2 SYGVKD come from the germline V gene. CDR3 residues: CATVDRGSTNTEAFF. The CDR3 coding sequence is TGTGCCACCGTGGACAGGGGGTCGACGAACACTGAAGCTTTCTTT.

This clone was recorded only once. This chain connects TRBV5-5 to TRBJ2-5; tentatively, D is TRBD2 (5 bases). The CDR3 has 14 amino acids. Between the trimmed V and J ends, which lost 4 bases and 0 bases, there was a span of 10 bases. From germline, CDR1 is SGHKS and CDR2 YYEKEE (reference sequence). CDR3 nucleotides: TGTGCCAGCAGCCTCACGGGGAACCAAGAGACCCAGTACTTC. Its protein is CASSLTGNQETQYF. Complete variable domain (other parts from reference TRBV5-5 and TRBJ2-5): DAGVTQSPTHLIKTRGQQVTLRCSPISGHKSVSWYQQVLGQGPQFIFQYYEKEERGRGNFPDRFSARQFPNYSSELNVNALLLGDSALYLCASSLTGNQETQYFGPGTRLLVL.

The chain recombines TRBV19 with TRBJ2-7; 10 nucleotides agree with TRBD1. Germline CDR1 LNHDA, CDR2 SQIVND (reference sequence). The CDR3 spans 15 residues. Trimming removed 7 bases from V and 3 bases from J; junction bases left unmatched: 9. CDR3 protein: CASKSTGTGVYEQYF. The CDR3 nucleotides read TGTGCCAGTAAATCTACCGGGACAGGGGTCTACGAGCAGTACTTC.

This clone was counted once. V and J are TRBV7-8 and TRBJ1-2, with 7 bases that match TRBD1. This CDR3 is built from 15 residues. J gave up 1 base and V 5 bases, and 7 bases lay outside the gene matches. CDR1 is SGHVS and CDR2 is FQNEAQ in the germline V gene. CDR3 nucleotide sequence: TGTGCCAGCAGCGCCCGGGACAGCAGTAACTATGGCTACACCTTC. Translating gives CASSARDSSNYGYTF.

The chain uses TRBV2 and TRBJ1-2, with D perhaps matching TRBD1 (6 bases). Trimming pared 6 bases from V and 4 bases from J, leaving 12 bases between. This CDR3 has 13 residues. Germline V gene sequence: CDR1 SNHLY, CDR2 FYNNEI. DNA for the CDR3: TGTGCCAGCAGGGAGGACAGTCTCTATGGCTACACCTTC. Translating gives CASREDSLYGYTF.

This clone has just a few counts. The CDR3 spells CASSLKLAGLAGELFF. CDR3 DNA: TGTGCCAGCAGCTTAAAACTAGCGGGATTAGCCGGGGAGCTGTTTTTT. The chain combines TRBV7-3 with TRBJ2-2; 10 bases are shared with TRBD2. Germline trimming cut 1 base from V and 6 bases from J; bases unmatched to any gene: 5. Germline CDR1 reads SGHTA; CDR2 reads FQGTGA. The CDR3 totals 16 residues.

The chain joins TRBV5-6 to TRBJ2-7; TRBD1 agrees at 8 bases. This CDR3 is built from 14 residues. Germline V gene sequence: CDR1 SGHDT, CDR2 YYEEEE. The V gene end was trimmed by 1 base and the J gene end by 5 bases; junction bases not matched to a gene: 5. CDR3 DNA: TGTGCCAGCAGCTTGTTCCAGGGGGCCAACGAGCAGTACTTC. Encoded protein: CASSLFQGANEQYF. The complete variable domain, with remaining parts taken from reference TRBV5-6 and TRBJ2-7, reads DAGVTQSPTHLIKTRGQQVTLRCSPKSGHDTVSWYQQALGQGPQFIFQYYEEEERQRGNFPDRFSGHQFPNYSSELNVNALLLGDSALYLCASSLFQGANEQYFGPGTRLTVT.

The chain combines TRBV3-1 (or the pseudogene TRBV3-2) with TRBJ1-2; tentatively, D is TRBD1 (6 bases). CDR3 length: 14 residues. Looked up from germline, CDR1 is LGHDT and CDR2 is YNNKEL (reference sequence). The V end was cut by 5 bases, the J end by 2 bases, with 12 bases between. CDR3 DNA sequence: TGTGCCAGCAGCACAGGGACACCAAACTATGGCTACACCTTC. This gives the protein CASSTGTPNYGYTF.

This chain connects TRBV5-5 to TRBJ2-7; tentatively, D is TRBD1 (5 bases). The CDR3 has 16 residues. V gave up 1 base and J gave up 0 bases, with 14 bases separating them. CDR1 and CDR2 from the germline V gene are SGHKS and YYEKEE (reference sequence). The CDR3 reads CASSLSSTDISYEQYF. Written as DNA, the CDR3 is TGTGCCAGCAGCTTGTCTTCTACGGACATCTCCTACGAGCAGTACTTC. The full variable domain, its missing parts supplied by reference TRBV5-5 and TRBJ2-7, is DAGVTQSPTHLIKTRGQQVTLRCSPISGHKSVSWYQQVLGQGPQFIFQYYEKEERGRGNFPDRFSARQFPNYSSELNVNALLLGDSALYLCASSLSSTDISYEQYFGPGTRLTVT.

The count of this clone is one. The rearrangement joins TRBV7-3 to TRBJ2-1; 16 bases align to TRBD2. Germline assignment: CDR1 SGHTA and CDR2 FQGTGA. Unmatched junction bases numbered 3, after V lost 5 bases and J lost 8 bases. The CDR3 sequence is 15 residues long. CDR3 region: CASSKGTSGRDEQFF. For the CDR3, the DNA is TGTGCCAGCAGCAAGGGGACTAGCGGGAGGGATGAGCAGTTCTTC.

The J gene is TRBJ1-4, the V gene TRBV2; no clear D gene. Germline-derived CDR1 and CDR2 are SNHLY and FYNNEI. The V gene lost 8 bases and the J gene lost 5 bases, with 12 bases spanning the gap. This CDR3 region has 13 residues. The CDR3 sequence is CASERGVNEKLFF. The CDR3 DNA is TGTGCCAGCGAACGGGGAGTCAATGAAAAACTGTTTTTT.

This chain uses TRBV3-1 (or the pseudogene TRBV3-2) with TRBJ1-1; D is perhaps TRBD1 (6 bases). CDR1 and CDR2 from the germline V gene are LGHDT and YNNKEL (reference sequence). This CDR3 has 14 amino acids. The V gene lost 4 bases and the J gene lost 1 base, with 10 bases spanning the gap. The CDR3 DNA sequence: TGTGCCAGCAGCCTTGGGACACCGAACACTGAAGCTTTCTTT. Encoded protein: CASSLGTPNTEAFF.

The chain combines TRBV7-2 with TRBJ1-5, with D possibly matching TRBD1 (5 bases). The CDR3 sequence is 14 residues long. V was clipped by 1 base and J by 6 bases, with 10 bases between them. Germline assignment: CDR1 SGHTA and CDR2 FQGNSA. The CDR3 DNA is TGTGCCAGCAGCTTAGTCAGGGATGGTCAGCCCCAGCATTTT. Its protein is CASSLVRDGQPQHF.

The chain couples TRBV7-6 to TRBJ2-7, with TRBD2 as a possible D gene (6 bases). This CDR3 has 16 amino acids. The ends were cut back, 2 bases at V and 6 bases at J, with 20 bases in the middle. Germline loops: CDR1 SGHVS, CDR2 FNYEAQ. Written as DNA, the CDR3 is TGTGCCAGCAGCTTATCGTCAGCGGGTGAGATCTCCGAGCAGTACTTC. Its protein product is CASSLSSAGEISEQYF.